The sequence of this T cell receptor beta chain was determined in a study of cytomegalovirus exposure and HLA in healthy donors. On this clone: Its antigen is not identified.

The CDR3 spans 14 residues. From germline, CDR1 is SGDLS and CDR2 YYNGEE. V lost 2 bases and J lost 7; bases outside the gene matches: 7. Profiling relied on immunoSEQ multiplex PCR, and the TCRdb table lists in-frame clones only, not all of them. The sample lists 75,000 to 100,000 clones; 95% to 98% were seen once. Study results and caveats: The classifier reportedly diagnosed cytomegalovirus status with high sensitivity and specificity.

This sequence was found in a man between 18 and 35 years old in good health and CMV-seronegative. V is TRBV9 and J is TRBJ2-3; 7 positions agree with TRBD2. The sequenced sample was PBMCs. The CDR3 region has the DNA TGTGCCAGCAGCGTCGGTAGCGGGTCGAATACGCAGTATTTT. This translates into CASSVGSGSNTQYF.